A single sample is the source of the 30 T cell receptor beta chains below, sequenced in a study of shared clonotypes between healthy human individuals. Some clones are missing from TCRdb's copy, which holds only in-frame ones; the method was immunoSEQ multiplex PCR. The sample carries 750,000 to 1,000,000 clones, over 90% recorded once. Positively selected for CCR7, the CD45RO-negative cells used as naive CD8 cells excluded terminally differentiated effector memory CD45RA+ cells. What was sequenced was naive CD8+ T cells sorted from blood. Every receptor here comes from a man younger than 40 in good health.

This sequence joins TRBV9 and TRBJ2-1; the D gene is possibly TRBD2 (5 bases). This CDR3 is 15 amino acids long. The V gene lost 4 bases and the J gene lost 2 bases, with 13 bases spanning the gap. Germline lookup yields CDR1 SGDLS and CDR2 YYNGEE. The chain's CDR3 is CASSPDGETYNEQFF. The DNA of the CDR3 is TGTGCCAGCAGCCCCGACGGGGAAACCTACAATGAGCAGTTCTTC.

The V call is TRBV7-9, the J call TRBJ2-1; D not resolved. Per germline, CDR1 SEHNR and CDR2 FQNEAQ (reference sequence). CDR3 size: 12 residues. The V end was cut by 5 bases, the J end by 8 bases, with 10 bases between. In nucleotides, the CDR3 is TGTGCCAGCAGCGAAGGTATGGATGAGCAGTTCTTC. This codes for CASSEGMDEQFF.

The V call is TRBV29-1, the J call TRBJ2-5; 9 bases align to TRBD2. Germline loops: CDR1 SQVTM, CDR2 ANQGSEA. V lost 5 bases, J lost 2 bases, and 0 bases stayed unmatched. There are 12 residues in the CDR3. CDR3: CSVSGRQETQYF. CDR3 bases: TGCAGCGTTAGCGGGAGGCAAGAGACCCAGTACTTC.

The chain employs TRBV4-2 and TRBJ2-2; 8 bases align to TRBD2. This CDR3 has 14 residues. CDR1 is LGHNA, CDR2 YNFKEQ, per germline. Trimming took 1 base from V and 10 from J; bases not matched to a gene: 5. The CDR3 DNA reads as TGTGCCAGCAGCCAAGTTCGAGCGGGAGTGGAGCTGTTTTTT. Amino acid sequence: CASSQVRAGVELFF.

Details on this clone: This CDR3 is also generated by other DNA sequences in the sample. The V call is TRBV6-5, the J call TRBJ1-1; possible D gene TRBD1, 5 bases. Trimming left V 6 bases short and J 1 base short, with 9 bases between. The V gene's germline CDR1 is MNHEY and CDR2 SVGAGI. This CDR3 has 13 residues. The CDR3 region is CASSSTGNTEAFF. In DNA, the CDR3 is TGTGCCAGCAGCTCCACAGGGAACACTGAAGCTTTCTTT.

In nucleotides, the CDR3 is TGTGCCAGCAGCAAAGCCCCGTCGGGGTTTTGTTTTGTTCGTGGCTACACCTTC. As protein: CASSKAPSGFCFVRGYTF. V and J are TRBV21-1 and TRBJ1-2. TRBV21-1 is a known pseudogene. This CDR3 region has 18 residues.

The CDR3: CASSLGGGQFF. For the CDR3, the DNA is TGTGCCAGCAGCTTAGGCGGGGGGCAGTTCTTC. This chain connects TRBV7-9 to TRBJ2-1; 7 bases match TRBD2. The CDR3 extends over 11 amino acids. The trim removed 1 base at V and 12 bases at J, leaving 0 bases unmatched. Germline V gives CDR1 SEHNR, CDR2 FQNEAQ (reference sequence). Full variable domain (missing parts from reference TRBV7-9 and TRBJ2-1): DTGVSQNPRHKITKRGQNVTFRCDPISEHNRLYWYRQTLGQGPEFLTYFQNEAQLEKSRLLSDRFSAERPKGSFSTLEIQRTEQGDSAMYLCASSLGGGQFFGPGTRLTVL.

V gene TRBV2 combines with J gene TRBJ2-3; the D is unclear. V lost 9 bases and J 4 bases, leaving 14 bases between the germline ends. Germline CDR1 reads SNHLY; CDR2 reads FYNNEI. The CDR3 loop spans 13 amino acids. CDR3 bases: TGTGCCAGTGGGTTTCTCAGCGCAGATACGCAGTATTTT. Its protein is CASGFLSADTQYF.

The rearrangement joins TRBV15 to TRBJ2-4; no firm D call. The V end lost 2 bases, the J end lost 6 bases, and 8 bases lay between the germline ends. The germline gives CDR1 LNHNV, CDR2 YYDKDF (reference sequence). The CDR3 consists of 13 residues. The CDR3 region is CATSRTLGNIQYF. The CDR3 bases are TGTGCCACCAGCAGAACCCTGGGAAACATTCAGTACTTC. Full variable domain (missing parts from reference TRBV15 and TRBJ2-4): DAMVIQNPRYQVTQFGKPVTLSCSQTLNHNVMYWYQQKSSQAPKLLFHYYDKDFNNEADTPDNFQSRRPNTSFCFLDIRSPGLGDTAMYLCATSRTLGNIQYFGAGTRLSVL.

The chain has TRBV29-1 and TRBJ2-7; perhaps TRBD2 as D (5 bases). The germline V gene has CDR1 SQVTM and CDR2 ANQGSEA. The V end was cut by 3 bases, the J end by 3 bases, with 18 bases between. The CDR3 is made up of 15 amino acids. The CDR3 spells CSVDWAGGKGYEQYF. As DNA, the CDR3 is TGCAGCGTTGATTGGGCGGGCGGAAAGGGCTACGAGCAGTACTTC.

The chain recombines TRBV7-8 with TRBJ2-1, with 7 bases matching TRBD2. Looked up from germline, CDR1 is SGHVS and CDR2 is FQNEAQ. The length of the CDR3 is 18 residues. Losses at the gene ends were 3 bases for V and 2 bases for J; bases not matched to a gene: 13. The CDR3 DNA reads TGTGCCAGCAGCTTCCTTTGGAGAGCGGGGTTTCCCTACAATGAGCAGTTCTTC. Translating it yields CASSFLWRAGFPYNEQFF.

This chain uses TRBV7-9 with TRBJ2-5; perhaps D is TRBD1 or TRBD2 (5 bases each). Trimming pared 3 bases from V and 4 bases from J, leaving 27 bases between. Germline CDR1 and CDR2: SEHNR and FQNEAQ (reference sequence). The CDR3 covers 19 residues. CDR3 DNA sequence: TGTGCCAGCAGCTTTATCCCCGGGCGATTGACGGGGCAGGGAGAGACCCAGTACTTC. This gives the protein CASSFIPGRLTGQGETQYF.

The rearrangement joins TRBV4-1 to TRBJ1-2; D uncertain. V was trimmed by 0 bases and J by 2 bases, leaving 10 bases between them. The CDR3 sequence is 15 residues long. Germline CDR1 and CDR2: MGHRA and YSYEKL. The CDR3 coding sequence is TGCGCCAGCAGCCAAGAAAAGGGTGAAAACTATGGCTACACCTTC. Its protein is CASSQEKGENYGYTF.

The chain joins TRBV9 to TRBJ2-1, with 7 bases matching TRBD1. V was clipped by 4 bases and J by 0 bases; unmatched bases: 7. CDR1 SGDLS and CDR2 YYNGEE come from the germline V gene. The CDR3 length is 16 residues. The DNA of the CDR3 is TGTGCCAGCAGCCCTTGGGGACAGAGCTCCTACAATGAGCAGTTCTTC. This codes for CASSPWGQSSYNEQFF.

The chain recombines TRBV6-1 with TRBJ2-7; D is unclear. Germline CDR1 MNHNS, CDR2 SASEGT. V lost 2 bases and J 4 bases, leaving 6 bases between the germline ends. CDR3 size: 12 residues. The CDR3 nucleotides are TGTGCCAGCAGTGAAAGTCTATACGAGCAGTACTTC. Its translation: CASSESLYEQYF.

The chain is built from TRBV2 and TRBJ2-3; D unclear. The germline V and J ends were trimmed by 5 bases and 2 bases, with 14 bases remaining between them. CDR1 is SNHLY, CDR2 FYNNEI, per germline. The CDR3 has 15 amino acids. The CDR3 DNA follows: TGTGCCAGCAGTTCAACCCCTGGAGACACAGATACGCAGTATTTT. Protein product: CASSSTPGDTDTQYF.

Regarding this clone: A junction end diverges from the germline sequence, so it may reflect a read error. This chain connects TRBV4-3 to TRBJ2-1, with D uncertain. The CDR3 has 15 amino acids. Germline CDR1 and CDR2: LGHNA and YSLEER. The CDR3 sequence: CASNQEVGSYNEQFF. DNA of the CDR3: TGCGCCAGCAACCAAGAAGTAGGATCCTACAATGAGCAGTTCTTC.

This clone was detected only a few times. The J gene is TRBJ1-1, the V gene TRBV11-2, with D possibly being TRBD1 (5 bases). This CDR3 comprises 13 residues. Trimming removed 8 bases from V and 1 base from J, with 11 bases in between. Germline CDR1 reads SGHAT; CDR2 reads FQNNGV. The DNA for the CDR3 is TGTGCCAGCGCGAGTGGGGGGAACACTGAAGCTTTCTTT. Translated, it gives CASASGGNTEAFF.

This clone was counted a single time. The chain couples TRBV7-9 to TRBJ2-5, with 10 bases that match TRBD1. With V trimmed by 5 bases and J by 0 bases, 6 bases remained unmatched. Germline CDR1 SEHNR, CDR2 FQNEAQ (reference sequence). CDR3 length: 16 amino acids. CDR3: CASSPPTGGYQETQYF. The CDR3, as DNA: TGTGCCAGCAGCCCCCCGACAGGGGGCTACCAAGAGACCCAGTACTTC.

This clone came up a few times. The chain uses TRBV27 and TRBJ2-7; the D gene could be TRBD1 or TRBD2 (5 bases each). Per germline, CDR1 MNHEY and CDR2 SMNVEV (reference sequence). Deletions cut 2 bases from V and 6 bases from J, with 8 bases between. The CDR3 runs to 12 residues. CDR3 coding DNA: TGTGCCAGCAGTTTAGTTGGGGGCGAGCAGTACTTC. This encodes CASSLVGGEQYF.

The V and J genes are TRBV10-1 and TRBJ2-7, with no clear D. The CDR3 has 15 amino acids. The V end was cut by 0 bases, the J end by 7 bases, with 16 bases between. The V gene's germline CDR1 is WNHNN and CDR2 SYGVQD (reference sequence). The CDR3 reads CASSESNSFQSEQYF. CDR3 coding DNA: TGCGCCAGCAGTGAGTCGAATTCCTTTCAGAGTGAGCAGTACTTC.

The sample holds one count of this clone. The V call is TRBV5-8, the J call TRBJ1-1; D possibly corresponds to TRBD1 (5 bases). Germline CDR1 reads SGHTS; CDR2 reads YDEGEE. The V gene lost 4 bases and the J gene lost 4 bases, with 17 bases spanning the gap. The CDR3 has 15 residues. DNA of the CDR3: TGTGCCAGCAGCCCAGGGTTGTCCGGGGGCACTGAAGCTTTCTTT. This encodes CASSPGLSGGTEAFF.

V gene TRBV5-1 combines with J gene TRBJ2-3; tentatively, D is TRBD1 or TRBD2 (5 bases each). CDR3 size: 15 residues. Trimming took off 0 bases at V and 0 bases at J, with 8 bases between the two ends. CDR1 and CDR2 (germline): SGHRS, YFSETQ. CDR3 protein: CASSLVGDSTDTQYF. CDR3 nucleotides: TGCGCCAGCAGCTTGGTGGGGGACAGCACAGATACGCAGTATTTT.

This chain uses TRBV7-9 with TRBJ2-1, with 11 bases lining up with TRBD2. This CDR3 is 18 amino acids long. V was pared by 5 bases and J by 8 bases, with 17 bases of the junction left unmatched. Germline CDR1 reads SEHNR; CDR2 reads FQNEAQ (reference sequence). The chain's CDR3 is CASSPRYLLAGGFYEQFF. In nucleotides, the CDR3 is TGTGCCAGCAGCCCACGATACCTCCTAGCGGGAGGTTTCTATGAGCAGTTCTTC.

The gene calls are TRBV2 and TRBJ2-5; the D is unclear. Germline V gives CDR1 SNHLY, CDR2 FYNNEI. The length of the CDR3 is 14 residues. The V gene lost 0 bases and the J gene lost 7 bases, with 12 bases spanning the gap. CDR3 sequence: CASSEAGSTRTQYF. CDR3 DNA sequence: TGTGCCAGCAGTGAAGCAGGCAGCACACGGACCCAGTACTTC.

This chain links TRBV7-9 with TRBJ2-1; possible D gene TRBD2, 5 bases. Trimming took off 5 bases at V and 10 bases at J, with 12 bases between the two ends. The CDR3 has 12 amino acids. CDR1 and CDR2 (germline): SEHNR, FQNEAQ (reference sequence). The CDR3 here is CASSQRRGEQFF. CDR3 DNA: TGTGCCAGCAGCCAGCGGAGAGGGGAGCAGTTCTTC.

In DNA form, the CDR3 reads TGTGCCAGCAGCTTTCATGCGACGGTCTACGAGCAGTACTTC. It translates to CASSFHATVYEQYF. J is TRBJ2-7 and V is TRBV11-2; D is unresolved. Deletions cut 3 bases from V and 3 bases from J, with 12 bases between. The germline CDR1 and CDR2 sequences are SGHAT and FQNNGV. The CDR3 extends over 14 amino acids.

V and J are TRBV7-6 and TRBJ2-1, with D perhaps matching TRBD1 or TRBD2 (6 bases each). The CDR3 is 16 amino acids. V dropped 1 base and J dropped 4 bases, with 14 bases sitting between them. Germline CDR1 and CDR2: SGHVS and FNYEAQ. In DNA form, the CDR3 reads TGTGCCAGCAGCTTAGGACAGACTAGGGGGTACAATGAGCAGTTCTTC. Its protein is CASSLGQTRGYNEQFF.

This chain links TRBV6-6 with TRBJ2-1; D not certain. Germline CDR1 and CDR2: MNHNY and SVGAGI (reference sequence). Trimming removed 6 bases at V and 4 bases at J, with 4 bases between. CDR3 length: 11 amino acids. The CDR3 DNA follows: TGTGCCAGCAGCACATACAATGAGCAGTTCTTC. It encodes CASSTYNEQFF.

V is TRBV7-9 and J is TRBJ2-7; D perhaps matches TRBD1 (6 bases). Deletions cut 2 bases from V and 2 bases from J, with 16 bases between. CDR1 is SEHNR and CDR2 is FQNEAQ in the germline V gene (reference sequence). CDR3 length: 16 residues. CDR3 residues: CASSLPAGDRPYEQYF. In nucleotides, the CDR3 is TGTGCCAGCAGCTTACCGGCAGGGGATCGCCCCTACGAGCAGTACTTC. The full variable domain, rest sourced from reference TRBV7-9 and TRBJ2-7, is DTGVSQNPRHKITKRGQNVTFRCDPISEHNRLYWYRQTLGQGPEFLTYFQNEAQLEKSRLLSDRFSAERPKGSFSTLEIQRTEQGDSAMYLCASSLPAGDRPYEQYFGPGTRLTVT.